Here is one TCR beta chain with its context. RNA transcripts served as template for amplifying TCR beta CDR3 sequences. First-round RT-PCR with HTBI primers preceded a second-round multiplex PCR. Each CDR3 protein is one row after TCRdb ran MiXCR on the multiplex PCR reads. The data hold some 360,000 distinct CDR3 sequences, with about 18% observed a single time. This sample is part of a study of Graves' ophthalmopathy and Graves' hyperthyroidism. V lost 3 bases, J lost 1 base, and 5 bases stayed unmatched. The CDR3 spans 15 residues. Germline V gene sequence: CDR1 SQVTM, CDR2 ANQGSEA. The diagnosis combined clinical symptoms, thyroxine, TRAb, thyroid ultrasound and orbital computed tomography scans. PBMCs were isolated by Ficoll-Paque density gradient centrifugation, using approximately 10 ml of fresh peripheral blood as the starting material.

Sample: peripheral blood. V and J are TRBV29-1 and TRBJ2-2; 7 bases are shared with TRBD1. The sequence came from an adult woman with stable Graves' hyperthyroidism. The chain's CDR3 is CSVESGTENTGELFF. The CDR3 DNA sequence: TGCAGCGTTGAGTCTGGGACAGAGAACACCGGGGAGCTGTTTTTT.